This paragraph covers one TCR beta chain sequence. The sample comes from a study of T cells of healthy individuals. A single record per CDR3 protein comes from TCRdb applying MiXCR to the 5' RACE reads. Found here are 40,000 to 60,000 distinct CDR3 sequences, about 15% of them singletons; the top ten hold approximately 16%. V lost 10 bases to trimming and J lost 0 bases; unmatched junction nucleotides: 7. The CDR3 consists of 14 residues. Germline CDR1 ENHRY, CDR2 SYGVKD. This sequence was found in a human donor in good health. The chain employs TRBV10-3 and TRBJ2-5, with TRBD2 identical over 8 bases. The CDR3, as DNA: TGTGCCACCTCTGGCGGGGGGTACCAAGAGACCCAGTACTTC. Translation gives CATSGGGYQETQYF.